Listed below are T cell receptor beta chains from one sample, sequenced in a study of type 1 regulatory T cells. TCRdb re-derived calls from the reads in MiXCR, one entry per CDR3 protein. This repertoire shows about 69,000 distinct CDR3 sequences, roughly 20% found once; its top ten account for 8.3%. These TCRs are of unknown antigen specificity. Material for sequencing was cultured type 1 regulatory T (Tr1) cells, either the whole culture or a sorted fraction (not recorded which). These receptors originate from a human donor in good health. The CDR3 runs from the conserved cysteine through the conserved F or W. The order of the fields is J gene, V gene, clone size, D gene, CDR3 protein, CDR3 DNA. A D gene is named only where the DNA matches it firmly. Clone size is stated in some rows and not others, as once, few, many or a class when expanded.

TRBJ2-7 TRBV28 few . CASSPPGTPSYEQYF TGTGCCAGCAGTCCCCCCGGGACACCCTCCTACGAGCAGTACTTC
TRBJ2-7 TRBV18 . . CASSPRTDEQYF TGTGCCAGCTCACCACGGACAGACGAGCAGTACTTC
TRBJ2-5 TRBV10-3 . TRBD2 CAIRDSSGLQETQYF TGTGCCATCAGAGATTCTAGCGGTCTACAAGAGACCCAGTACTTC
TRBJ2-1 TRBV6-2/TRBV6-3 few . CASSPSANEQFF TGTGCCAGCAGTCCCTCGGCCAATGAGCAGTTCTTC
TRBJ2-2 TRBV5-1 . . CASSVRENTGELFF TGCGCCAGCAGTGTGCGGGAGAACACCGGGGAGCTGTTTTTT
TRBJ2-7 TRBV20-1 few . CSANDRRKFSYEQYF TGCAGTGCTAATGACAGAAGAAAGTTCTCCTACGAGCAGTACTTC
TRBJ2-5 TRBV3-1 . TRBD2 CASRLRAGQETQYF TGTGCCAGCAGGTTGAGAGCGGGGCAAGAGACCCAGTACTTC
TRBJ1-4 TRBV18 . . CASSPAEKLFF TGTGCCAGCTCACCAGCTGAAAAACTGTTTTTT
TRBJ1-2 TRBV5-1 . TRBD1 CASSFGGGLGYGYTF TGCGCCAGCAGCTTTGGAGGGGGCCTCGGCTATGGCTACACCTTC
TRBJ1-1 TRBV27 . . CASSFKQGNMNTEAFF TGTGCCAGCAGTTTTAAACAGGGTAACATGAACACTGAAGCTTTCTTT
TRBJ1-4 TRBV20-1 few TRBD1 CSARDAQDRGEKLFF TGCAGTGCTAGAGATGCGCAGGACAGGGGTGAAAAACTGTTTTTT
TRBJ2-7 TRBV7-2 . . CASSLEAGPYEQYF TGTGCCAGCAGCTTAGAGGCGGGACCTTACGAGCAGTACTTC
TRBJ2-3 TRBV2 few . CASGDSLVDTQYF TGTGCCAGCGGGGACTCCCTCGTGGATACGCAGTATTTT
TRBJ2-3 TRBV6-4 . TRBD2 CASSEAGAPPDTQYF TGTGCCAGCAGTGAAGCGGGAGCTCCCCCAGATACGCAGTATTTT
TRBJ2-2 TRBV5-1 . TRBD2 CANSRTSGTGELFF TGCGCCAACAGTCGGACTAGCGGCACCGGGGAGCTGTTTTTT
TRBJ2-7 TRBV7-3 few TRBD1 CASSKQGSGEQYF TGTGCCAGCAGCAAACAGGGGTCTGGAGAGCAGTACTTC
TRBJ2-1 TRBV5-1 many . CASSLVGSYNEQFF TGCGCCAGCAGCTTGGTGGGGTCATACAATGAGCAGTTCTTC
TRBJ2-3 TRBV20-1 . . CSARFYSADTQYF TGCAGTGCTAGATTTTATAGCGCAGATACGCAGTATTTT
TRBJ1-4 TRBV7-2 . . CASSRDRSDEKLFF TGTGCCAGCAGCCGCGATAGATCCGATGAAAAACTGTTTTTT
TRBJ2-5 TRBV20-1 . . CSATSLTQGGKAQYF TGCAGTGCTACGTCGCTAACTCAGGGTGGGAAGGCCCAGTACTTC
TRBJ2-2 TRBV19 few . CASNSRGRGTGELFF TGTGCCAGTAACAGCCGGGGGCGCGGTACCGGGGAGCTGTTTTTT
TRBJ1-1 TRBV20-1 many . CSASKGVRDEAFF TGCAGTGCTAGTAAAGGTGTGAGGGATGAAGCTTTCTTT
TRBJ2-1 TRBV28 . TRBD1 CASSLRTGGSSEQFF TGTGCCAGCAGTTTAAGGACAGGGGGTTCCAGTGAGCAGTTCTTC
TRBJ2-1 TRBV7-9 once TRBD2 CASSFRVAGTQFF TGTGCCAGCAGCTTCCGGGTAGCGGGGACTCAGTTCTTC
TRBJ2-1 TRBV18 . TRBD2 CASSRLAGVNEQFF TGTGCCAGCTCAAGGCTAGCGGGAGTTAATGAGCAGTTCTTC
TRBJ2-3 TRBV5-4 . . CASSMAGTDTQYF TGTGCCAGCTCAATGGCGGGCACAGATACGCAGTATTTT
TRBJ1-2 TRBV7-9 few . CASSFEGDGYTF TGTGCCAGCAGCTTTGAGGGAGATGGCTACACCTTC
TRBJ1-2 TRBV25-1 . TRBD1 CASSAGTAVYGYTF TGTGCCAGCAGTGCCGGGACAGCAGTCTATGGCTACACCTTC
TRBJ1-2 TRBV7-2 many . CASSLDRSYGYTF TGTGCCAGCAGCTTAGACCGAAGCTATGGCTACACCTTC
TRBJ2-3 TRBV2 few . CASSVGRFNTQYF TGTGCCAGCAGTGTGGGAAGATTTAATACGCAGTATTTT
TRBJ2-2 TRBV5-1 . . CASSLEGTGELFF TGCGCCAGCAGCTTGGAGGGGACCGGGGAGCTGTTTTTT
TRBJ1-1 TRBV5-1 many TRBD1 CASSLVVQGSTEAFF TGCGCCAGCAGCTTGGTGGTACAGGGGAGCACTGAAGCTTTCTTT
TRBJ2-5 TRBV5-1 many . CASSLAGYDQETQYF TGCGCCAGCAGCTTGGCCGGGTATGACCAAGAGACCCAGTACTTC
TRBJ2-7 TRBV5-1 . . CASSLEGSGYEQYF TGCGCCAGCAGCTTGGAGGGCAGCGGCTACGAGCAGTACTTC